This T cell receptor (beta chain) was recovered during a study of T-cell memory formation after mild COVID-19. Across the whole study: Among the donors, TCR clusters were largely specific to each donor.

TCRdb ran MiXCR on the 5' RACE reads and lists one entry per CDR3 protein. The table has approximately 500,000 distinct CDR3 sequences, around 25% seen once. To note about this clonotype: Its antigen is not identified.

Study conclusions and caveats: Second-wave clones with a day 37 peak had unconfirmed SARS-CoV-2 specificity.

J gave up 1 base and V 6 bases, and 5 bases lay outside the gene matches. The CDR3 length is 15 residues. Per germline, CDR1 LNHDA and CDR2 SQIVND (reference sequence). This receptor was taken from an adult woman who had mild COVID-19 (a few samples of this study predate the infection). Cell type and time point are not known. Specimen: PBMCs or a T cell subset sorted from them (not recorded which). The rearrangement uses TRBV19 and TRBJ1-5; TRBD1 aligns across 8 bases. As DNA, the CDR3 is TGTGCCAGTAGGGACAGGGCGGGCAGCAATCAGCCCCAGCATTTT. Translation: CASRDRAGSNQPQHF.